This T cell receptor (beta chain) comes out of a study of cytomegalovirus exposure and HLA in healthy donors. Researchers ran the PCR with 60 Vbeta and 13 Jbeta primers. Generated by immunoSEQ multiplex PCR, the TCRdb table keeps only in-frame clones and is missing some. The sample holds about 82,000 clones, 60% to 80% seen once. Germline values: CDR1 MGHDK, CDR2 SYGVNS. V shed 3 bases, J shed 7 bases, and the junction held 2 bases outside the gene matches. CDR3 length: 13 amino acids. Study-level points and caveats: Follow-up analysis seemed to connect common viral pathogens with several of the most significant clusters identified.

This clone turned up a few times. Antigen: not known. At sampling all donors were nominally healthy, likely with unrecorded immune exposures. The specimen was PBMCs. The genes are TRBV25-1 and TRBJ1-2; 10 positions agree with TRBD1. This TCR was recovered from a man aged 50 or older in good health and CMV-seronegative. CDR3 bases: TGTGCCAGCAGTGAGGGGGACAGGGGTGGCTACACCTTC. Protein product: CASSEGDRGGYTF.